These 6 T cell receptor beta chains came from one sample sequenced in a study of molecular identifiers for immune sequencing clone quantification. TCRdb recomputed calls from the PCR reads with MiXCR, one row per CDR3 protein. Here the sample spans over 65,000 distinct CDR3 sequences, roughly 25% being singletons. Sequencing was performed on naive CD8+ T cells from blood, with Jurkat cell RNA spiked in. Described subset: FACS-sorted CD8+CD4-CCR7+CD45RA+ naive T cells. These receptors originate from a human donor in good health. Some libraries in this study had Jurkat cell RNA spiked in.

The sample holds many counts of this clonotype. The chain recombines TRBV3-1 with TRBJ2-2; D perhaps matches TRBD2 (5 bases). The CDR3 loop spans 14 amino acids. The V end lost 7 bases, the J end lost 3 bases, and 12 bases lay between the germline ends. CDR1 LGHDT and CDR2 YNNKEL come from the germline V gene (reference sequence). Here the CDR3 DNA reads TGTGCCAGCACCCTATCCGGGGACACCGGGGAGCTGTTTTTT. Its protein product is CASTLSGDTGELFF.

The chain links TRBV7-6 to TRBJ2-1; 8 nucleotides line up with TRBD2. The CDR3 is 16 residues long. Losses at the gene ends were 5 bases for V and 2 bases for J; bases not matched to a gene: 8. In germline, CDR1 is SGHVS, CDR2 FNYEAQ. The CDR3 nucleotides are TGTGCCAGCAGCCAAAACATAGCGGGAACCTACAATGAGCAGTTCTTC. It yields the protein CASSQNIAGTYNEQFF.

V usage is TRBV7-9 and J usage is TRBJ2-7, with D possibly being TRBD1 or TRBD2 (6 bases each). This CDR3 has 15 amino acids. CDR1 is SEHNR and CDR2 is FQNEAQ in the germline V gene (reference sequence). The V end was cut by 5 bases, the J end by 5 bases, with 19 bases between. For the CDR3, the DNA is TGTGCCAGCAGCCCACGTTTTCAGGGGAGGAACGAGCAGTACTTC. Translation gives CASSPRFQGRNEQYF.

The rearrangement links TRBV19 to TRBJ2-2; either TRBD1 or TRBD2 may supply D (5 bases each). This CDR3 comprises 14 residues. The V gene's germline CDR1 is LNHDA and CDR2 SQIVND (reference sequence). Trimming cost V 6 bases and J 6 bases, with 14 bases left between them. The DNA for the CDR3 is TGTGCCAGTAGAATCGGGGCTGGGGCCGGGGAGCTGTTTTTT. Protein: CASRIGAGAGELFF.

The chain recombines TRBV5-1 with TRBJ2-7; 9 positions agree with TRBD1. The CDR3 totals 16 residues. Germline lookup yields CDR1 SGHRS and CDR2 YFSETQ. V gave up 0 bases and J gave up 3 bases; unmatched junction bases: 7. CDR3 loop: CASSLGTPGQGYEQYF. DNA of the CDR3: TGCGCCAGCAGCTTGGGTACACCGGGACAGGGCTACGAGCAGTACTTC.

This clonotype was observed a handful of times. This may be a read error, as it is one base from a much larger clone. Here the CDR3 reads CASGPSGTSGRRTDTQYF. As DNA, the CDR3 is TGTGCCAGCGGCCCCTCCGGGACTAGCGGGAGAAGAACAGATACGCAGTATTTT. The genes are TRBV6-5 and TRBJ2-3; 14 bases match TRBD2. The CDR3 is made up of 18 amino acids. Trimming removed 8 bases from V and 3 bases from J; junction bases left unmatched: 13. Germline CDR1 reads MNHEY; CDR2 reads SVGAGI.